This TCR beta chain appears in the sequencing data of a study of T-cell reconstitution after alpha-beta-depleted transplantation in children. Whole-study findings and limits: There were some patients whose high TCRbeta diversity at day 60 came from surviving recipient T cells and thymic progenitors. One year after transplant, T-cell counts and diversity came mostly from newly produced T cells. Expanded clones from the graft, numbering several hundred, reportedly supplied alpha-beta T cells about two months after transplant.

The library targeted TCRbeta and was prepared with unique molecular identifiers. TCRdb recomputed calls from the PCR reads with MiXCR, one row per CDR3 protein. The sample lists 450,000 to 700,000 distinct CDR3 sequences, over 25% occurring once. Looked up from germline, CDR1 is MDHEN and CDR2 is SYDVKM. This CDR3 region has 15 residues. Unmatched junction bases numbered 9, after V lost 5 bases and J lost 5 bases. On this clonotype: Its antigen is undetermined.

The starting material was PBMCs, obtained before TCRalphabeta/CD19-depleted stem cell transplant. The origin of this receptor is a boy younger than two with Wiskott-Aldrich syndrome, due to receive a stem cell transplant. The V call is TRBV28, the J call TRBJ2-5; 9 bases align to TRBD1. The CDR3 protein is CASSIQGARRETQYF. In nucleotides, the CDR3 is TGTGCCAGCAGTATACAGGGGGCAAGGAGGGAGACCCAGTACTTC.